Below are 27 T cell receptor beta chains sequenced from a single sample in a study of cytomegalovirus exposure and HLA in healthy donors. The PCR used 60 Vbeta and 13 Jbeta primers. Method: immunoSEQ multiplex PCR; TCRdb's copy keeps in-frame clones and lacks some. The sample holds around 120,000 clones, over 70% seen once. Specimen: PBMCs. Receptor source: a middle-aged woman in good health and CMV-seronegative.

There are a few counts of this clone. The chain has TRBV5-3 and TRBJ2-1, with TRBD2 matching 7 bases. TRBV5-3 is labeled an ORF, and its function is uncertain. This CDR3 contains 16 residues. V shed 2 bases and J 10 bases; nucleotides not matched to a gene: 15. The CDR3 spells CARSFAAGPVSEEQFF. CDR3 bases: TGTGCCAGAAGCTTTGCAGCGGGACCCGTTAGCGAAGAGCAGTTCTTC.

This sequence joins TRBV4-2 and TRBJ2-3, with TRBD2 identical over 8 bases. The germline V gene encodes CDR1 LGHNA and CDR2 YNFKEQ. CDR3 length: 17 residues. After removal of 0 bases from V and 0 bases from J, the junction contained 5 bases not matched to a gene. CDR3 nucleotide sequence: TGTGCCAGCAGCCAAGATCTAGCGGGTCAGAGCACAGATACGCAGTATTTT. This translates into CASSQDLAGQSTDTQYF.

There are a few counts of this clone. This chain uses TRBV27 with TRBJ1-2, with TRBD1 identical over 7 bases. Germline V CDR1 and CDR2: MNHEY, SMNVEV (reference sequence). V lost 5 bases to trimming and J lost 0 bases; unmatched junction nucleotides: 6. The CDR3 runs 15 residues. Written as DNA, the CDR3 is TGTGCCAGCAGTCTCTACAGGGGAGCTAACTATGGCTACACCTTC. Amino acids: CASSLYRGANYGYTF.

This chain uses TRBV29-1 with TRBJ2-5; D may be TRBD1 (6 bases). V dropped 3 bases and J dropped 4 bases, with 18 bases sitting between them. The CDR3 contains 15 residues. CDR1 is SQVTM and CDR2 is ANQGSEA in the germline V gene. DNA for the CDR3: TGCAGCGTTGATGATCTCAGGGGAGTGGGAGAGACCCAGTACTTC. It translates to CSVDDLRGVGETQYF.

V and J are TRBV5-4 and TRBJ2-1; TRBD1 aligns across 9 bases. V shed 6 bases, J shed 2 bases, and the junction held 6 bases outside the gene matches. Per the germline V gene, CDR1 is SGHNT and CDR2 is YYREEE (reference sequence). The CDR3 runs 15 residues. CDR3 amino acids: CASTPDRGAYNEQFF. The CDR3 region has the DNA TGTGCCAGCACCCCGGACAGGGGCGCCTACAATGAGCAGTTCTTC.

Turning to this clone: The identical CDR3 is also encoded by other nucleotide sequences in the sample. The rearrangement uses TRBV7-9 and TRBJ2-7, with 9 bases identical to TRBD1. The CDR3 sequence is 14 residues long. V shed 6 bases and J 4 bases; nucleotides not matched to a gene: 7. Per the germline V gene, CDR1 is SEHNR and CDR2 is FQNEAQ (reference sequence). The CDR3 region is CASSRPGQGYEQYF. Written as DNA, the CDR3 is TGTGCCAGCAGTAGACCGGGACAGGGATACGAGCAGTACTTC.

This sequence joins TRBV5-4 and TRBJ2-7; 11 nucleotides align to TRBD2. The V gene's germline CDR1 is SGHNT and CDR2 YYREEE (reference sequence). The CDR3 length is 15 residues. V was pared by 4 bases and J by 3 bases, with 6 bases of the junction left unmatched. This chain's CDR3 is CASSEGTSGVYEQYF. The CDR3 DNA follows: TGTGCCAGCAGCGAAGGGACTAGCGGAGTCTACGAGCAGTACTTC.

The chain has TRBV7-9 and TRBJ2-1; TRBD1 is a possible D gene (6 bases). Germline values: CDR1 SEHNR, CDR2 FQNEAQ (reference sequence). Trimming removed 1 base from V and 1 base from J, with 8 bases in between. This CDR3 contains 15 residues. CDR3 sequence (DNA): TGTGCCAGCAGCTTAGGACAGGCTTCCTACAATGAGCAGTTCTTC. As protein: CASSLGQASYNEQFF.

The CDR3 DNA sequence: TGCGCCAGCAGCCAAGACTCGGGTAGCAATCAGCCCCAGCATTTT. Translating it yields CASSQDSGSNQPQHF. This chain uses TRBV4-3 with TRBJ1-5; D gene uncertain. Trimming shortened V by 0 bases and J by 0 bases, and 6 bases separated the two germline ends. The CDR3 has 15 residues. Germline loops: CDR1 LGHNA, CDR2 YSLEER.

The sample holds one count of this clone. The V and J genes are TRBV7-9 and TRBJ2-1, with 7 bases aligning to TRBD1. V was clipped by 5 bases and J by 8 bases; unmatched bases: 6. There are 13 residues in the CDR3. In germline, CDR1 is SEHNR, CDR2 FQNEAQ (reference sequence). CDR3 in DNA: TGTGCCAGCAGCCCCAGGGGGTATCATGAGCAGTTCTTC. This sequence encodes CASSPRGYHEQFF.

The chain's CDR3 is CASSVGVGDKDSYEQYF. For the CDR3, the DNA is TGTGCCAGCAGCGTAGGGGTAGGGGACAAGGACTCCTACGAGCAGTACTTC. The rearrangement links TRBV9 to TRBJ2-7, with D tentatively TRBD1 (6 bases). This CDR3 is built from 17 residues. V dropped 0 bases and J dropped 0 bases, with 16 bases sitting between them. The germline CDR1 and CDR2 sequences are SGDLS and YYNGEE.

The gene calls are TRBV21-1 and TRBJ1-3; whether TRBD1, the table's D call, matches the DNA was not checked. TRBV21-1 is recorded as a pseudogene. This CDR3 comprises 20 residues. CDR3 amino acids: CASSKGRGGRYSRSGNTIYF. CDR3 DNA: TGTGCCAGCAGCAAAGGGCGAGGGGGCAGATATTCTAGATCTGGAAACACCATATATTTT.

The genes are TRBV4-1 and TRBJ1-6; possible D gene TRBD1, 5 bases. Per germline, CDR1 MGHRA and CDR2 YSYEKL. The length of the CDR3 is 16 residues. V was trimmed by 0 bases and J by 9 bases, leaving 15 bases between them. The CDR3 loop is CASSQDRQQGGSPLHF. CDR3 nucleotide sequence: TGCGCCAGCAGCCAAGATCGGCAGCAGGGAGGTTCACCCCTCCACTTT.

This chain connects TRBV5-1 to TRBJ2-1, with 7 bases lining up with TRBD2. The J segment lost 0 bases and the V segment lost 3 bases, leaving 0 bases of the junction unmatched. The germline V gene encodes CDR1 SGHRS and CDR2 YFSETQ. There are 14 residues in the CDR3. The CDR3 bases are TGCGCCAGCAGCTCGGGGGGCTCCTACAATGAGCAGTTCTTC. Protein sequence: CASSSGGSYNEQFF. Full variable domain (missing parts from reference TRBV5-1 and TRBJ2-1): KAGVTQTPRYLIKTRGQQVTLSCSPISGHRSVSWYQQTPGQGLQFLFEYFSETQRNKGNFPGRFSGRQFSNSRSEMNVSTLELGDSALYLCASSSGGSYNEQFFGPGTRLTVL.

The chain uses TRBV27 and TRBJ2-3; TRBD2 agrees at 7 bases. CDR1 is MNHEY, CDR2 SMNVEV, per germline (reference sequence). The ends lost 6 bases at V and 7 bases at J; junction bases unmatched: 16. The length of the CDR3 is 16 residues. In nucleotides, the CDR3 is TGTGCCAGCAGCCCCAGCCCGGGACTAACACCCTATACGCAGTATTTT. Translation: CASSPSPGLTPYTQYF.

The genes are TRBV4-3 and TRBJ2-5, with D perhaps matching TRBD2 (6 bases). The CDR3 runs 16 residues. Germline loops: CDR1 LGHNA, CDR2 YSLEER. The V and J ends lost 1 base and 6 bases respectively, with 18 bases between them. CDR3 region: CASSQGTSLVKKTQYF. The CDR3 DNA reads TGCGCCAGCAGCCAAGGAACTAGCTTAGTTAAAAAGACCCAGTACTTC.

The V call is TRBV4-3, the J call TRBJ2-7; the D gene is possibly TRBD1 (6 bases). The germline CDR1 and CDR2 sequences are LGHNA and YSLEER. Trimming took off 0 bases at V and 1 base at J, with 22 bases between the two ends. The CDR3 contains 19 residues. CDR3 bases: TGCGCCAGCAGCCAAGATTGGATCCGGGTGCGACAGGAATCCTACGAGCAGTACTTC. This codes for CASSQDWIRVRQESYEQYF.

This clone was seen only a few times. This chain joins TRBV5-5 and TRBJ2-1, with 11 bases fitting TRBD2. V dropped 4 bases and J dropped 7; count of bases not matched to a gene: 7. The germline gives CDR1 SGHKS, CDR2 YYEKEE (reference sequence). The CDR3 has 15 amino acids. Here the CDR3 DNA reads TGTGCCAGCAGCCCCGGACTAGCGGGTTATAATGAGCAGTTCTTC. Its protein product is CASSPGLAGYNEQFF.

The chain is built from TRBV5-4 and TRBJ2-1, with 8 bases lining up with TRBD2. The CDR3 has 15 amino acids. CDR1 is SGHNT, CDR2 YYREEE, per germline (reference sequence). Trimming at V came to 4 bases and at J to 7 bases, leaving 10 bases not matched to a gene. CDR3 in amino acids: CASSLSAGAENEQFF. CDR3 sequence (DNA): TGTGCCAGCAGCCTATCAGCGGGAGCAGAAAATGAGCAGTTCTTC.

This chain connects TRBV6-1 to TRBJ1-1; 9 bases match TRBD1. Germline lookup yields CDR1 MNHNS and CDR2 SASEGT. V gave up 6 bases and J gave up 0 bases; unmatched junction bases: 5. The CDR3 is made up of 15 amino acids. Here the CDR3 reads CASRGQGPMNTEAFF. Written as DNA, the CDR3 is TGTGCCAGCAGGGGACAGGGACCCATGAACACTGAAGCTTTCTTT.

The chain links TRBV11-2 to TRBJ1-1; 8 bases fit TRBD1. The germline V gene encodes CDR1 SGHAT and CDR2 FQNNGV. The J segment lost 0 bases and the V segment lost 8 bases, leaving 8 bases of the junction unmatched. The CDR3 sequence is 15 residues long. CDR3 nucleotides: TGTGCCAGCGCTCCCCAGGGGGCCATGAACACTGAAGCTTTCTTT. Protein sequence: CASAPQGAMNTEAFF.

V and J are TRBV4-2 and TRBJ2-5; TRBD1 matches 8 bases. CDR1 and CDR2 (germline): LGHNA, YNFKEQ. Losses at the gene ends were 5 bases for V and 1 base for J; bases not matched to a gene: 3. This CDR3 is 14 amino acids long. The DNA of the CDR3 is TGTGCCAGCAGCTTGGACAGGGTCCAAGAGACCCAGTACTTC. It encodes CASSLDRVQETQYF.

The chain combines TRBV9 with TRBJ2-7; perhaps TRBD2 as D (5 bases). Per germline, CDR1 SGDLS and CDR2 YYNGEE. The ends were cut back, 0 bases at V and 5 bases at J, with 9 bases in the middle. This CDR3 comprises 13 residues. The CDR3 DNA reads TGTGCCAGCAGCGTAGTTGGGGAGAACGAGCAGTACTTC. Protein product: CASSVVGENEQYF.

The chain uses TRBV19 and TRBJ2-2; maybe TRBD2 (6 bases). Germline V CDR1 and CDR2: LNHDA, SQIVND (reference sequence). The CDR3 totals 17 residues. The ends were cut back, 4 bases at V and 1 base at J, with 16 bases in the middle. The CDR3 region has the DNA TGTGCCAGTAGTACGGCGGGGACCTTGGGGAACACCGGGGAGCTGTTTTTT. This encodes CASSTAGTLGNTGELFF.

This clone was counted once. The gene calls are TRBV2 and TRBJ2-3, with D perhaps TRBD1 (6 bases). The germline V and J ends were trimmed by 11 bases and 0 bases, with 18 bases remaining between them. The CDR3 length is 15 residues. Germline V CDR1 and CDR2: SNHLY, FYNNEI. CDR3 region: CAGGRARPSTDTQYF. CDR3 in DNA: TGTGCCGGGGGCCGGGCCCGACCTAGCACAGATACGCAGTATTTT.

The rearrangement uses TRBV6-1 and TRBJ2-7; D unresolved. CDR1 and CDR2 (germline): MNHNS, SASEGT. Between the trimmed V and J ends, which lost 2 bases and 3 bases, there was a span of 5 bases. The CDR3 spans 12 residues. CDR3 sequence reads: CASSEYSYEQYF. In nucleotides, the CDR3 is TGTGCCAGCAGTGAATACAGCTACGAGCAGTACTTC.

This chain joins TRBV18 and TRBJ1-3, with D unclear. Trimming took off 2 bases at V and 0 bases at J, with 8 bases between the two ends. This CDR3 is 15 amino acids long. Germline-derived CDR1 and CDR2 are KGHSH and LQKENI. The CDR3 nucleotides are TGTGCCAGCTCACCAGGCAGGCCCTCTGGAAACACCATATATTTT. This codes for CASSPGRPSGNTIYF.